This TCR beta chain was documented in a study of blood T cells in healthy people across ages. Each sample gave at least 7 million isolated PBMCs. Trimming removed 8 bases from V and 8 bases from J; junction bases left unmatched: 5. Germline CDR1 ENHRY, CDR2 SYGVKD. The CDR3 length is 12 residues. A sample-barcoded 5' primer and a J-beta primer mix were used in a second PCR of roughly 7 to 11 cycles. MiXCR was run by TCRdb on the 5' RACE reads, yielding one entry per CDR3 protein. Found here are 650,000 to 1,000,000 distinct CDR3 sequences, roughly 34% of them singletons; the top ten hold roughly 13%. The sequence was collected from a man in his late teens or twenties in good health. Input material: blood. The V and J genes are TRBV10-3 and TRBJ2-1; the match to TRBD2 covers 8 bases. The CDR3 protein is CAIRGGSDEQFF. The CDR3 coding sequence is TGTGCCATCCGCGGGGGGTCGGATGAGCAGTTCTTC.